This TCR beta chain was recovered during a study of CD8 T cells in ankylosing spondylitis. General study findings and limits: Within ankylosing spondylitis blood, a TCR beta motif made up of eight or nine highly homologous variants appeared to be characteristic. There was reportedly significant enrichment of clones that were disease-linked in matched ankylosing spondylitis synovial fluid. Reactive arthritis synovial fluid and blood were previously reported to contain some motif variants.

One entry per CDR3 protein, called by TCRdb with MiXCR from the 5' RACE reads. The sample yields about 310,000 distinct CDR3 sequences, more than 20% seen once. As to this clonotype: Its antigen is unidentified.

Trimming took off 0 bases at V and 2 bases at J, with 2 bases between the two ends. Looked up from germline, CDR1 is SGHTA and CDR2 is FQGTGA. The CDR3 has 14 residues. This receptor was taken from a female donor with ankylosing spondylitis or in good health (not recorded which). The V and J genes are TRBV7-3 and TRBJ2-6; D uncertain. The material sequenced was blood, either unsorted or a sorted T cell fraction (not recorded which). The CDR3 sequence: CASSLTPGANVLTF. CDR3 in DNA: TGTGCCAGCAGCTTAACACCTGGGGCCAACGTCCTGACTTTC.